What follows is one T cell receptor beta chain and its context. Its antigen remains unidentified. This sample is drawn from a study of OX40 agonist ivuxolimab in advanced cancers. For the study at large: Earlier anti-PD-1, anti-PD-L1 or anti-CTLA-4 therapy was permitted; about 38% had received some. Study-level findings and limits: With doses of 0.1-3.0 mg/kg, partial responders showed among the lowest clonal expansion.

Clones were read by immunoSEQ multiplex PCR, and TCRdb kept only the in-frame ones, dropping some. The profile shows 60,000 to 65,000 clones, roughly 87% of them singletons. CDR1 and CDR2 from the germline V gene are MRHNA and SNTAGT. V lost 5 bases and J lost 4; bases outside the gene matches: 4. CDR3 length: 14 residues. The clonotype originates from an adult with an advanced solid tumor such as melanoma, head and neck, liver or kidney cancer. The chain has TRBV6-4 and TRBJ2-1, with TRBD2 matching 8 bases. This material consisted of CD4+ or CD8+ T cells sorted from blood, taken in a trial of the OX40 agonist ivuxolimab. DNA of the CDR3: TGTGCCAGCAGTCTTAGCGGGGAATACAATGAGCAGTTCTTC. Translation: CASSLSGEYNEQFF.